This T cell receptor (beta chain) was sequenced during a study of molecular identifiers for immune sequencing clone quantification. Study-level findings and limits: Clones carrying above 20 RNA copies accounted for over 98% of effector molecules, under 1% in naive cells.

Each CDR3 protein is one row after TCRdb ran MiXCR on the PCR reads. The sample shows around 470,000 distinct CDR3 sequences, 20% to 25% of them seen only once. Germline V gives CDR1 LGHNA, CDR2 YSLEER. The CDR3 runs 14 residues. Deletions cut 1 base from V and 6 bases from J, with 13 bases between. This clonotype has at least ten counts. Its antigen remains unidentified. The gene calls are TRBV4-3 and TRBJ2-7; D is possibly TRBD1 (6 bases). This TCR derives from a human donor in good health. Some libraries in this study had Jurkat cell RNA spiked in. The specimen was naive CD8+ T cells from blood, with Jurkat cell RNA spiked in. Subset denoted: FACS-sorted CD8+CD4-CCR7+CD45RA+ naive T cells. CDR3 in amino acids: CASSQVLQGPEQYF. The CDR3 DNA reads as TGCGCCAGCAGCCAAGTCCTACAGGGACCCGAGCAGTACTTC.